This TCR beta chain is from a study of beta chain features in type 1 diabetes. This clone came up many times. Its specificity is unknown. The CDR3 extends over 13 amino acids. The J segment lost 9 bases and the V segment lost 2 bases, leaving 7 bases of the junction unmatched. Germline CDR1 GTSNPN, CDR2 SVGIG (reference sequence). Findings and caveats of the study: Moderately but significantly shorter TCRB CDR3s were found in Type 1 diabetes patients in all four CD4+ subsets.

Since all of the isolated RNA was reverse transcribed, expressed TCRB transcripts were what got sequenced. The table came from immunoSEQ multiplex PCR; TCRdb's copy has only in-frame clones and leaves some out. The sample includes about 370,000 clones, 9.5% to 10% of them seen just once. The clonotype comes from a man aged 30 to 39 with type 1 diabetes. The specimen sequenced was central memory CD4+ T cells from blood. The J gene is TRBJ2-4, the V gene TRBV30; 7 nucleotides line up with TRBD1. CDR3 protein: CAWSPPGQPIQYF. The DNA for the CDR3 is TGTGCCTGGAGTCCGCCGGGACAGCCCATTCAGTACTTC.